This T cell receptor beta chain originates from a study of T-cell memory formation after mild COVID-19. Findings and limits, study-wide: Clones that shrank (day 15 to 85) were balanced CD4/CD8, whereas later expanders leaned CD4+. In pre-infection memory, a portion of responding clones appeared, which suggested that cross-reactive memory joined.

Germline V lookup: CDR1 ENHRY, CDR2 SYGVKD. Trimming cost V 2 bases and J 7 bases, with 9 bases left between them. The CDR3 extends over 13 amino acids. TCRdb used MiXCR to reprocess the 5' RACE reads, holding one entry per CDR3 protein. The table includes about 350,000 distinct CDR3 sequences, approximately 15% detected once. On this clonotype itself: Its antigen is not identified.

The receptor's source is a young man who had mild COVID-19 (a few samples of this study predate the infection). Cell type and time point are not known. The V and J genes are TRBV10-3 and TRBJ1-5; the D is unclear. Specimen: PBMCs or a T cell subset sorted from them (not recorded which). CDR3 nucleotide sequence: TGTGCCATCAGTGAGACAGAGAGCCAGCCCCAGCATTTT. Protein: CAISETESQPQHF.